One and the same sample provided the 25 T cell receptor beta chains below, sequenced in a study of CD8 T cells in ankylosing spondylitis. Each CDR3 protein is one row after TCRdb ran MiXCR on the 5' RACE reads. The sample includes under 250,000 distinct CDR3 sequences, about 10% seen only once; the top ten take 5.5% to 8%. Source material: blood, either unsorted or a sorted T cell fraction (not recorded which). Every receptor here comes from a male donor with ankylosing spondylitis or in good health (not recorded which).

The CDR3 sequence is CSARDGREQETQYF. In DNA form, the CDR3 reads TGCAGTGCTAGAGATGGCCGGGAGCAAGAGACCCAGTACTTC. The V gene is TRBV20-1, the J gene TRBJ2-5, with D perhaps TRBD2 (6 bases). Germline values: CDR1 DFQATT, CDR2 SNEGSKA (reference sequence). The V end was cut by 0 bases, the J end by 2 bases, with 10 bases between. The CDR3 length is 14 residues.

This clonotype appeared many times. The chain couples TRBV5-1 to TRBJ2-5, with D unresolved. The CDR3 loop spans 15 amino acids. Per germline, CDR1 SGHRS and CDR2 YFSETQ. Trimming removed 1 base from V and 2 bases from J, with 12 bases in between. CDR3 DNA sequence: TGCGCCAGCAGCTTGAGCGCGCAACGGCAAGAGACCCAGTACTTC. Translation gives CASSLSAQRQETQYF.

This clonotype was observed many times. The J gene is TRBJ1-1, the V gene TRBV9, with no clear D. The V gene's germline CDR1 is SGDLS and CDR2 YYNGEE. The CDR3 is made up of 14 amino acids. Trimming pared 4 bases from V and 5 bases from J, leaving 15 bases between. In DNA form, the CDR3 reads TGTGCCAGCAGCACAAACCCTTCGGGGACTGAAGCTTTCTTT. Its translation: CASSTNPSGTEAFF.

This clonotype was seen repeatedly, ten times or more. V is TRBV10-3 and J is TRBJ2-5; D uncertain. This CDR3 is built from 14 residues. The V end was cut by 3 bases, the J end by 5 bases, with 13 bases between. Looked up from germline, CDR1 is ENHRY and CDR2 is SYGVKD. The CDR3 region is CAISDKVMGETQYF. In DNA, the CDR3 is TGTGCCATCAGTGATAAAGTCATGGGGGAGACCCAGTACTTC.

Of note for this clonotype: Being one base from a much bigger clone, this may be a read error. The chain recombines TRBV12-3 or TRBV12-4 with TRBJ2-5; unclear D gene. The CDR3 covers 11 residues. DNA for the CDR3: TGTGCCAACAGTGCAAGGGAGACCCAGTACTTC. Its translation: CANSARETQYF.

This clonotype was seen ten or more times. The V call is TRBV7-3, the J call TRBJ2-2; 8 bases fit TRBD2. Germline V gives CDR1 SGHTA, CDR2 FQGTGA. The CDR3 is 16 residues long. V lost 5 bases, J lost 2 bases, and 7 bases stayed unmatched. CDR3: CASSPTGGGNTGELFF. CDR3 nucleotide sequence: TGTGCCAGCAGCCCCACGGGGGGGGGAAACACCGGGGAGCTGTTTTTT.

This rearrangement joins TRBV29-1 to TRBJ1-1, with TRBD1 matching over 8 bases. Germline CDR1 is SQVTM and CDR2 is ANQGSEA. With 5 bases clipped from V and 1 base from J, the junction kept 3 bases outside the gene matches. The CDR3 covers 13 residues. CDR3 residues: CSVSTGGNTEAFF. CDR3 DNA sequence: TGCAGCGTTTCTACAGGGGGGAACACTGAAGCTTTCTTT.

This clonotype was seen many times. The chain couples TRBV10-3 to TRBJ1-5; D uncertain. Trimming stripped 4 bases from V and 1 base from J, with 11 bases between. Germline V gene data show CDR1 as ENHRY and CDR2 as SYGVKD. CDR3 length equals 15 residues. The CDR3, as DNA: TGTGCCATCAGTGCGCAGGACGTGAGCAATCAGCCCCAGCATTTT. It encodes CAISAQDVSNQPQHF.

V is TRBV2 and J is TRBJ1-4, with TRBD1 matching 9 bases. Germline V lookup: CDR1 SNHLY, CDR2 FYNNEI. The CDR3 sequence is 17 residues long. With V trimmed by 5 bases and J by 6 bases, 13 bases remained unmatched. For the CDR3, the DNA is TGTGCCAGCAGTATGCCCGGGACAGGGTTCGACTATGAAAAACTGTTTTTT. As protein: CASSMPGTGFDYEKLFF.

This clonotype has ten or more counts. The genes are TRBV20-1 and TRBJ2-1; D is perhaps TRBD1 (5 bases). CDR1 is DFQATT, CDR2 SNEGSKA, per germline (reference sequence). The length of the CDR3 is 16 residues. The V end was cut by 2 bases, the J end by 7 bases, with 21 bases between. CDR3 in amino acids: CSARMGQGLAENEQFF. CDR3 bases: TGCAGTGCTAGAATGGGGCAGGGCTTGGCAGAGAATGAGCAGTTCTTC.

This clonotype was seen repeatedly, ten times or more. The chain links TRBV5-1 to TRBJ1-2, with 7 positions matching TRBD1. Germline loops: CDR1 SGHRS, CDR2 YFSETQ. The CDR3 spans 15 residues. J gave up 0 bases and V 4 bases, and 6 bases lay outside the gene matches. The CDR3 loop reads CASSLTGTPNYGYTF. The CDR3 DNA sequence: TGCGCCAGCAGCCTGACAGGGACACCTAACTATGGCTACACCTTC.

This clonotype was picked up many times. The chain combines TRBV28 with TRBJ2-3; D unresolved. CDR1 is MDHEN, CDR2 SYDVKM, per germline. There are 17 residues in the CDR3. The ends were cut back, 6 bases at V and 6 bases at J, with 25 bases in the middle. The CDR3 region has the DNA TGTGCCAGCAGGCCCAACGAGGCAGGTTCCTTTGCGGATACGCAGTATTTT. This sequence encodes CASRPNEAGSFADTQYF.

The CDR3 loop is CASSQLTSERNEQFF. The CDR3 DNA reads as TGTGCCAGCAGCCAACTAACTAGCGAACGCAATGAGCAGTTCTTC. The chain joins TRBV4-2 to TRBJ2-1, with 7 bases lining up with TRBD2. This CDR3 has 15 residues. Losses at the gene ends were 2 bases for V and 6 bases for J; bases not matched to a gene: 7. Germline V gene data show CDR1 as LGHNA and CDR2 as YNFKEQ.

This clonotype turned up a few times. The chain has TRBV7-9 and TRBJ2-2, with D unresolved. Trimming shortened V by 1 base and J by 2 bases, and 17 bases separated the two germline ends. This CDR3 comprises 18 residues. Germline CDR1 and CDR2: SEHNR and FQNEAQ (reference sequence). The CDR3 sequence: CASSLGEMGRSNTGELFF. CDR3 bases: TGTGCCAGCAGCTTAGGGGAAATGGGCAGGAGCAACACCGGGGAGCTGTTTTTT.

This clonotype has just a few counts. The V call is TRBV7-8, the J call TRBJ2-7, with 7 bases fitting TRBD2. CDR1 and CDR2 from the germline V gene are SGHVS and FQNEAQ. This CDR3 has 16 amino acids. Unmatched junction bases numbered 11, after V lost 4 bases and J lost 2 bases. The CDR3 sequence is CASSSRGGAYTYEQYF. In DNA, the CDR3 is TGTGCCAGCAGCTCGCGGGGAGGGGCCTACACCTACGAGCAGTACTTC.

This clonotype has a count of ten or more. The chain joins TRBV12-3 or TRBV12-4 to TRBJ1-2; a weak D match, TRBD1 (6 bases). CDR3 length equals 14 residues. V shed 5 bases and J shed 8 bases, with 18 bases lying between them. The CDR3 here is CASSTGLRHSGYTF. CDR3 in DNA: TGTGCCAGCAGTACAGGGCTCCGGCATAGCGGCTACACCTTC.

The table lists this clonotype with many counts. The chain couples TRBV7-2 to TRBJ2-5; tentative D call: TRBD1 (5 bases). Germline V gives CDR1 SGHTA, CDR2 FQGNSA. V gave up 1 base and J gave up 10 bases, with 19 bases separating them. The CDR3 loop spans 15 amino acids. As DNA, the CDR3 is TGTGCCAGCAGCTTAGGGACAACTCTCGATTTTGGCCAGTACTTC. This translates into CASSLGTTLDFGQYF.

This clonotype was found a few times. V usage is TRBV27 and J usage is TRBJ2-1; D possibly corresponds to TRBD2 (5 bases). V lost 5 bases, J lost 8 bases, and 16 bases lay in between. The germline V gene has CDR1 MNHEY and CDR2 SMNVEV (reference sequence). The CDR3 consists of 14 residues. CDR3 residues: CASSPFGGSYEQFF. The CDR3 DNA is TGTGCCAGCAGTCCCTTCGGAGGAAGCTATGAGCAGTTCTTC.

This chain links TRBV25-1 with TRBJ1-1; D possibly corresponds to TRBD1 (5 bases). The CDR3 covers 15 residues. Trimming shortened V by 3 bases and J by 2 bases, and 13 bases separated the two germline ends. Germline lookup yields CDR1 MGHDK and CDR2 SYGVNS. The CDR3 protein is CASSEAVTANTEAFF. CDR3 DNA sequence: TGTGCCAGCAGTGAGGCGGTGACAGCCAACACTGAAGCTTTCTTT.

This clonotype was observed at least ten times. CDR3 DNA sequence: TGCAGGGCGGGACAGGCCTTTAATGAGCAGTTCTTC. Protein: CRAGQAFNEQFF. The rearrangement uses TRBV20-1 and TRBJ2-1; 8 bases align to TRBD1. The CDR3 totals 12 residues. Germline values: CDR1 DFQATT, CDR2 SNEGSKA (reference sequence).

Many counts were recorded for this clonotype. The chain combines TRBV20-1 with TRBJ2-7; D possibly corresponds to TRBD2 (6 bases). The CDR3 runs 13 residues. The V end was cut by 5 bases, the J end by 2 bases, with 13 bases between. The germline V gene encodes CDR1 DFQATT and CDR2 SNEGSKA (reference sequence). This chain's CDR3 is CSAPHGGTYEQYF. CDR3 in DNA: TGCAGTGCTCCCCATGGGGGGACCTACGAGCAGTACTTC.

CDR3 nucleotide sequence: TGCAGTGCTGGACTTTATGGGATCAGACCTTCCCTGAGGGCTGAAGCTTTCTTT. Translated: CSAGLYGIRPSLRAEAFF. The chain has TRBV20-1 and TRBJ1-1; no firm D call. Trimming cost V 5 bases and J 6 bases, with 31 bases left between them. The CDR3 spans 18 residues. CDR1 is DFQATT and CDR2 is SNEGSKA in the germline V gene (reference sequence).

This clonotype was picked up many times. The chain joins TRBV2 to TRBJ2-7; 8 bases match TRBD1. Germline CDR1 and CDR2: SNHLY and FYNNEI. Trimming removed 7 bases from V and 3 bases from J; junction bases left unmatched: 8. CDR3 size: 14 residues. Here the CDR3 reads CASNPGQDLYEQYF. The CDR3 DNA sequence: TGTGCCAGCAACCCGGGACAGGACCTCTACGAGCAGTACTTC. Full variable domain (remainder filled in from reference TRBV2 and TRBJ2-7): EPEVTQTPSHQVTQMGQEVILRCVPISNHLYFYWYRQILGQKVEFLVSFYNNEISEKSEIFDDQFSVERPDGSNFTLKIRSTKLEDSAMYFCASNPGQDLYEQYFGPGTRLTVT.

This clonotype appeared a few times. The chain employs TRBV7-9 and TRBJ1-4; D gene ambiguous. From germline, CDR1 is SEHNR and CDR2 FQNEAQ (reference sequence). The CDR3 is 12 amino acids. V was cut by 10 bases and J by 3 bases, with 9 bases left in between. CDR3 loop: CATQEANEKLFF. The CDR3 DNA reads TGTGCCACCCAGGAGGCTAATGAAAAACTGTTTTTT.

The rearrangement joins TRBV3-1 to TRBJ2-7; D possibly corresponds to TRBD1 (5 bases). The CDR3 sequence is 13 residues long. The germline V gene encodes CDR1 LGHDT and CDR2 YNNKEL (reference sequence). The V gene lost 4 bases and the J gene lost 7 bases, with 14 bases spanning the gap. The CDR3 sequence: CASSPSRVWEQYF. CDR3 DNA: TGTGCCAGCAGCCCGAGCAGGGTTTGGGAGCAGTACTTC.